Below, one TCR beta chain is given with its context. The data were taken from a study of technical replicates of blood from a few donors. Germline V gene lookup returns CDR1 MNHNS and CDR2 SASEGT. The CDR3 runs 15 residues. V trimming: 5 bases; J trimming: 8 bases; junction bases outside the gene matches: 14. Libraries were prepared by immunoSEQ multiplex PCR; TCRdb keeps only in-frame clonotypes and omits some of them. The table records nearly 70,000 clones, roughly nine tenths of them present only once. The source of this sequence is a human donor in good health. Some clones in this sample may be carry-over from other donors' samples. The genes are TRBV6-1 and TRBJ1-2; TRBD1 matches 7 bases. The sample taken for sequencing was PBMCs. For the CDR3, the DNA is TGTGCCAGCAGTAACTACAGGGGAGAGGGCTACGGCTACACCTTC. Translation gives CASSNYRGEGYGYTF.